The 6 T cell receptor beta chains below come from one sample, sequenced in a study of a mutant IDH1 vaccine in newly diagnosed glioma. These TCRs are of unknown antigen specificity. Described time point: week 47, end of study. Each dose delivered 300 ug of mutant IDH1 20-mer peptide subcutaneously with imiquimod. The protocol was immunoSEQ multiplex PCR, while the TCRdb copy is restricted to in-frame clones and leaves out a portion. The table has some 62,000 clones, roughly four fifths seen once; the top ten hold under 4.5%. This sample comprised PBMCs, obtained from a glioma patient whose treatment included an IDH1 peptide vaccine. The receptor set was obtained from a man aged 30-40 years with glioma.

This clone turned up a few times. This chain links TRBV18 with TRBJ1-1, with no clear D. This CDR3 is 12 amino acids long. The V end lost 6 bases, the J end lost 1 base, and 6 bases lay between the germline ends. The germline CDR1 and CDR2 sequences are KGHSH and LQKENI. The CDR3 here is CASSTRNTEAFF. The CDR3 nucleotides are TGTGCCAGCTCTACCAGGAACACTGAAGCTTTCTTT.

This chain joins TRBV11-2 and TRBJ2-7; D possibly matches TRBD1 or TRBD2 (6 bases each). CDR1 is SGHAT, CDR2 FQNNGV, per germline. This CDR3 contains 14 residues. Trimming pared 1 base from V and 2 bases from J, leaving 9 bases between. The CDR3 loop is CASSLAGAPYEQYF. The DNA of the CDR3 is TGTGCCAGCAGCTTAGCGGGGGCCCCCTACGAGCAGTACTTC. The full variable domain, its missing parts supplied by reference TRBV11-2 and TRBJ2-7, is EAGVAQSPRYKIIEKRQSVAFWCNPISGHATLYWYQQILGQGPKLLIQFQNNGVVDDSQLPKDRFSAERLKGVDSTLKIQPAKLEDSAVYLCASSLAGAPYEQYFGPGTRLTVT.

The rearrangement uses TRBV5-8 and TRBJ1-3; TRBD1 agrees at 8 bases. This CDR3 spans 15 amino acids. Germline values: CDR1 SGHTS, CDR2 YDEGEE. V was pared by 0 bases and J by 5 bases, with 4 bases of the junction left unmatched. CDR3 nucleotides: TGTGCCAGCAGCTTGGTGGACAGGGATAGAAACACCATATATTTT. Its protein product is CASSLVDRDRNTIYF.

The chain recombines TRBV10-2 with TRBJ2-7; D possibly uses TRBD1 or TRBD2 (6 bases each). CDR3 length equals 14 residues. The V gene lost 0 bases and the J gene lost 7 bases, with 13 bases spanning the gap. Per germline, CDR1 WSHSY and CDR2 SAAADI. Written as DNA, the CDR3 is TGCGCCAGCAGTGAGTCGAAGGGGGGCGGAGAGCAGTACTTC. Protein: CASSESKGGGEQYF.

This clone has a single count. The chain links TRBV5-5 to TRBJ1-2; 8 bases align to TRBD1. Germline V CDR1 and CDR2: SGHKS, YYEKEE (reference sequence). V shed 3 bases and J 2 bases; nucleotides not matched to a gene: 3. The CDR3 is 14 residues long. CDR3: CASSSRDRNYGYTF. In nucleotides, the CDR3 is TGTGCCAGCAGCTCAAGGGACAGGAACTATGGCTACACCTTC.

V and J are TRBV6-5 and TRBJ1-6, with D possibly being TRBD1 (6 bases). V gave up 0 bases and J gave up 9 bases, with 12 bases separating them. The CDR3 runs 15 residues. Per the germline V gene, CDR1 is MNHEY and CDR2 is SVGAGI. The CDR3 DNA follows: TGTGCCAGCAGTTACTCCCAGGAGGGGGGTTCACCCCTCCACTTT. This codes for CASSYSQEGGSPLHF.